This TCR beta chain derives from a study of graft-versus-host responses after intestinal transplantation. Concerning this clone: The antigen is unknown.

Method: immunoSEQ multiplex PCR; TCRdb's copy keeps in-frame clones and lacks some. Of fewer than 130,000 clones in the sample, about 93% are singletons; the top ten hold about 0.51%. This sequence originates from a human donor who received an intestinal transplant. Source: unstimulated CD8+ T cells sorted from spleen or lymph node cells, taken before intestinal transplant.

The CDR3 loop reads CASSPLYPYGDYEQYF. CDR3 in DNA: TGCGCCAGCAGCCCCCTCTACCCCTACGGGGACTACGAGCAGTACTTC. V and J are TRBV5-1 and TRBJ2-7; possibly TRBD2 for D (5 bases). The CDR3 is 16 amino acids. Germline CDR1 and CDR2: SGHRS and YFSETQ. V gave up 4 bases and J gave up 3 bases, with 20 bases separating them. Combining the CDR3 with reference TRBV5-1 and TRBJ2-7 gives the whole variable domain KAGVTQTPRYLIKTRGQQVTLSCSPISGHRSVSWYQQTPGQGLQFLFEYFSETQRNKGNFPGRFSGRQFSNSRSEMNVSTLELGDSALYLCASSPLYPYGDYEQYFGPGTRLTVT.